These 32 T cell receptor beta chains originate from one sample sequenced in a study of blood T cell repertoires in COVID-19. Libraries were prepared by immunoSEQ multiplex PCR; TCRdb keeps only in-frame clonotypes and omits some of them. The data show about 130,000 clones, approximately 83% seen once. The sample taken for sequencing was peripheral blood. The receptors here all came from a man in his forties with active or convalescent COVID-19.

This chain connects TRBV6-5 to TRBJ2-6; perhaps TRBD1 as D (6 bases). CDR1 is MNHEY, CDR2 SVGAGI, per germline. Deletions cut 5 bases from V and 8 bases from J, with 16 bases between. This CDR3 region has 15 residues. As DNA, the CDR3 is TGTGCCAGCAGTCCCCAGACAGGAATGACCAACGTCCTGACTTTC. This encodes CASSPQTGMTNVLTF.

This clone occurred a few times. The chain uses TRBV2 and TRBJ1-5; 8 bases agree with TRBD1. The CDR3 spans 15 residues. CDR1 SNHLY and CDR2 FYNNEI come from the germline V gene. Trimming at V came to 6 bases and at J to 0 bases, leaving 4 bases not matched to a gene. This chain's CDR3 is CASRGQVHSNQPQHF. CDR3 sequence (DNA): TGTGCCAGCAGGGGACAGGTCCATAGCAATCAGCCCCAGCATTTT.

This clone was observed a handful of times. The chain carries TRBV5-1 and TRBJ1-5, with D perhaps matching TRBD1 (6 bases). The germline V gene encodes CDR1 SGHRS and CDR2 YFSETQ. CDR3 size: 14 residues. Trimming removed 2 bases from V and 3 bases from J, with 9 bases in between. The CDR3 nucleotides are TGCGCCAGCAGCTTACAGGGTCCCAATCAGCCCCAGCATTTT. Protein sequence: CASSLQGPNQPQHF.

V and J are TRBV3-1 (or the pseudogene TRBV3-2) and TRBJ2-2, with D possibly TRBD2 on 6 matching bases. The length of the CDR3 is 14 residues. Trimming cost V 3 bases and J 2 bases, with 7 bases left between them. CDR1 LGHDT and CDR2 YNNKEL come from the germline V gene (reference sequence). The CDR3 nucleotides are TGTGCCAGCAGCCACGGGGGAAACACCGGGGAGCTGTTTTTT. Encoded protein: CASSHGGNTGELFF.

The chain employs TRBV12-3 or TRBV12-4 and TRBJ1-2; D gene uncertain. CDR3 length: 13 residues. V lost 7 bases and J lost 8, with 17 bases in between. The CDR3, as DNA: TGTGCCAGCAACATAGGGAGTGCGGGGGGCTACACCTTC. Translation: CASNIGSAGGYTF.

CDR3 loop: CASSQSGGAKDTQYF. The CDR3 DNA reads as TGTGCCAGCTCGCAGAGCGGGGGGGCCAAAGATACGCAGTATTTT. The chain joins TRBV18 to TRBJ2-3; 10 nucleotides align to TRBD2. V dropped 6 bases and J dropped 5; count of bases not matched to a gene: 8. Germline CDR1 KGHSH, CDR2 LQKENI. The CDR3 is 15 amino acids.

The chain combines TRBV9 with TRBJ2-7, with D unclear. Germline-derived CDR1 and CDR2 are SGDLS and YYNGEE. Trimming shortened V by 0 bases and J by 2 bases, and 12 bases separated the two germline ends. The CDR3 loop spans 15 amino acids. The CDR3, as DNA: TGTGCCAGCAGCGTAGCCGTGGGCATAACCTACGAGCAGTACTTC. It translates to CASSVAVGITYEQYF.

This chain links TRBV11-3 with TRBJ2-1, with 7 bases lining up with TRBD2. Germline lookup yields CDR1 SGHNT and CDR2 YENEEA. The V segment lost 1 base and the J segment 8 bases; nucleotides outside the gene matches: 8. The CDR3 extends over 15 amino acids. The CDR3 DNA sequence: TGTGCCAGCAGCTTAGGGGGGGGAGTTTTCGATGAGCAGTTCTTC. Its protein is CASSLGGGVFDEQFF. Filled out from reference TRBV11-3 and TRBJ2-1, the complete variable domain reads EAGVVQSPRYKIIEKKQPVAFWCNPISGHNTLYWYLQNLGQGPELLIRYENEEAVDDSQLPKDRFSAERLKGVDSTLKIQPAELGDSAVYLCASSLGGGVFDEQFFGPGTRLTVL.

This clone was observed a few times. The rearrangement joins TRBV18 to TRBJ1-2; a possible D gene is TRBD1 (5 bases). Trimming stripped 2 bases from V and 6 bases from J, with 10 bases between. The length of the CDR3 is 13 residues. The germline V gene has CDR1 KGHSH and CDR2 LQKENI. The CDR3 spells CASSPEQVNGYTF. CDR3 nucleotide sequence: TGTGCCAGCTCACCAGAACAGGTCAATGGCTACACCTTC.

The J gene is TRBJ2-6, the V gene TRBV30; 7 bases are shared with TRBD2. CDR3 length equals 15 residues. Trimming took 3 bases from V and 3 from J; bases not matched to a gene: 5. The germline gives CDR1 GTSNPN, CDR2 SVGIG (reference sequence). This CDR3 reads CAWRPGGVGANVLTF. In DNA form, the CDR3 reads TGTGCCTGGAGGCCTGGGGGGGTTGGGGCCAACGTCCTGACTTTC.

The V and J genes are TRBV5-1 and TRBJ1-6; D possibly corresponds to TRBD1 (5 bases). The CDR3 totals 13 residues. Trimming shortened V by 0 bases and J by 7 bases, and 5 bases separated the two germline ends. CDR1 and CDR2 from the germline V gene are SGHRS and YFSETQ. In DNA, the CDR3 is TGCGCCAGCAGCTTGGAGGGGAATTCACCCCTCCACTTT. It encodes CASSLEGNSPLHF.

CDR3: CASSLTQRGDSGANVLTF. The DNA of the CDR3 is TGTGCCAGCAGCTTAACCCAGCGGGGGGACTCTGGGGCCAACGTCCTGACTTTC. The chain couples TRBV7-8 to TRBJ2-6, with 9 positions matching TRBD2. The CDR3 totals 18 residues. Germline V gene data show CDR1 as SGHVS and CDR2 as FQNEAQ. V shed 2 bases, J shed 0 bases, and the junction held 5 bases outside the gene matches.

The chain combines TRBV24-1 with TRBJ2-1, with TRBD1 identical over 7 bases. J gave up 8 bases and V 4 bases, and 4 bases lay outside the gene matches. The CDR3 totals 13 residues. Per the germline V gene, CDR1 is KGHDR and CDR2 is SFDVKD. The chain's CDR3 is CATSEETGHEQFF. CDR3 DNA sequence: TGTGCCACCAGTGAAGAGACAGGGCATGAGCAGTTCTTC.

This sequence joins TRBV29-1 and TRBJ2-1; 8 bases align to TRBD1. Trimming at V came to 7 bases and at J to 10 bases, leaving 6 bases not matched to a gene. CDR1 SQVTM and CDR2 ANQGSEA come from the germline V gene. This CDR3 is built from 11 residues. The CDR3 sequence: CSATGGREQFF. In DNA, the CDR3 is TGCAGCGCCACAGGGGGAAGGGAGCAGTTCTTC.

The chain couples TRBV7-6 to TRBJ1-2, with 10 bases that match TRBD1. The CDR3 has 14 amino acids. V lost 4 bases, J lost 8 bases, and 7 bases stayed unmatched. The germline gives CDR1 SGHVS, CDR2 FNYEAQ. CDR3: CASSSGQGESGYTF. The CDR3 bases are TGTGCCAGCAGCTCAGGACAGGGGGAGTCAGGCTACACCTTC.

This rearrangement joins TRBV12-3 or TRBV12-4 to TRBJ2-5; D may be TRBD2 (5 bases). This CDR3 spans 12 amino acids. With 7 bases removed from V and 5 bases from J, the gap between germline ends came to 11 bases. CDR3 nucleotides: TGTGCCAGCACCCTGGGCGGGGAGACCCAGTACTTC. Its protein is CASTLGGETQYF.

The chain links TRBV7-6 to TRBJ2-2; TRBD1 matches at 7 bases. After removal of 5 bases from V and 5 bases from J, the junction contained 5 bases not matched to a gene. Germline values: CDR1 SGHVS, CDR2 FNYEAQ. The CDR3 is 14 amino acids. This CDR3 reads CASSPDRTTGELFF. The CDR3 DNA reads TGTGCCAGCAGCCCGGACAGGACGACCGGGGAGCTGTTTTTT.

The CDR3 DNA reads as TGCGCCAGCAGCCCCGGAGCTCCGGATACGCAGTATTTT. Its protein product is CASSPGAPDTQYF. The V and J genes are TRBV5-1 and TRBJ2-3; D not resolved. The CDR3 spans 13 residues. Germline V lookup: CDR1 SGHRS, CDR2 YFSETQ. Deletions cut 4 bases from V and 6 bases from J, with 12 bases between.

The chain is built from TRBV5-1 and TRBJ1-1, with D uncertain. Germline CDR1 reads SGHRS; CDR2 reads YFSETQ. The V end was cut by 0 bases, the J end by 4 bases, with 13 bases between. CDR3 length: 15 amino acids. CDR3 residues: CASSLAMTASTEAFF. DNA of the CDR3: TGCGCCAGCAGCTTGGCCATGACGGCTAGCACTGAAGCTTTCTTT.

With respect to this clone: A read error may account for a junction end that differs from germline. This sequence joins TRBV7-7 and TRBJ2-1, with D possibly TRBD1 on 6 matching bases. The CDR3 spans 15 residues. Per germline, CDR1 SSHAT and CDR2 FNYEAQ (reference sequence). The CDR3 sequence is CASSLAQGNYNEQFF. DNA for the CDR3: TGTGCTAGCAGCTTAGCACAGGGCAACTACAATGAGCAGTTCTTC.

This clone was counted a single time. The rearrangement uses TRBV3-1 (or the pseudogene TRBV3-2) and TRBJ2-1, with D tentatively TRBD1 (5 bases). Per germline, CDR1 LGHDT and CDR2 YNNKEL (reference sequence). The CDR3 contains 17 residues. Trimming left V 0 bases short and J 7 bases short, with 19 bases between. CDR3 sequence (DNA): TGTGCCAGCAGCCAAGAATCCGGCTTCGTACCAGGGAATGAGCAGTTCTTC. It codes for CASSQESGFVPGNEQFF.

V and J are TRBV3-1 (or the pseudogene TRBV3-2) and TRBJ1-5; D unclear. Germline CDR1 is LGHDT and CDR2 is YNNKEL (reference sequence). The ends were cut back, 4 bases at V and 7 bases at J, with 8 bases in the middle. The CDR3 has 12 residues. The CDR3 spells CASSRGSQPQHF. The CDR3 DNA is TGTGCCAGCAGCCGAGGGTCCCAGCCCCAGCATTTT.

The CDR3 DNA reads TGCGCCAGCAGCTTGGCGGGGGGGCGCACAGATACGCAGTATTTT. Protein product: CASSLAGGRTDTQYF. V usage is TRBV5-1 and J usage is TRBJ2-3, with TRBD2 identical over 8 bases. This CDR3 contains 15 residues. CDR1 is SGHRS and CDR2 is YFSETQ in the germline V gene. V dropped 0 bases and J dropped 1; count of bases not matched to a gene: 1.

V gene TRBV10-1 combines with J gene TRBJ1-2, with 10 bases matching TRBD1. The CDR3 sequence is 21 residues long. CDR1 and CDR2 from the germline V gene are WNHNN and SYGVQD (reference sequence). J gave up 4 bases and V 7 bases, and 27 bases lay outside the gene matches. In DNA, the CDR3 is TGCGCCAGCAATACGTCAGCCTACCCCGGGACAGGGGCGCTGAGGAGCTATGGCTACACCTTC. Its translation is CASNTSAYPGTGALRSYGYTF.

This chain links TRBV5-6 with TRBJ1-3; D is possibly TRBD1 (6 bases). CDR3 size: 14 residues. The V gene's germline CDR1 is SGHDT and CDR2 YYEEEE. The ends were cut back, 3 bases at V and 3 bases at J, with 10 bases in the middle. In DNA, the CDR3 is TGTGCCAGCAGCTCTCAGGGGATTGGAAACACCATATATTTT. Translation: CASSSQGIGNTIYF.

J is TRBJ1-1 and V is TRBV7-2, with a weak D call TRBD1 (6 bases). The CDR3 has 14 amino acids. Germline V gene data show CDR1 as SGHTA and CDR2 as FQGNSA. The V end lost 10 bases, the J end lost 6 bases, and 21 bases lay between the germline ends. CDR3 coding DNA: TGTGCCACCAAGCTCCGGGGGGCGGAAGCTGAAGCTTTCTTT. As protein: CATKLRGAEAEAFF.

This rearrangement joins TRBV5-4 to TRBJ2-3; TRBD1 is a possible D gene (5 bases). Germline loops: CDR1 SGHNT, CDR2 YYREEE (reference sequence). CDR3 length equals 14 residues. V lost 0 bases and J 4 bases, leaving 9 bases between the germline ends. CDR3 coding DNA: TGTGCCAGCAGCTTGGATCAGGGCCCAGATACGCAGTATTTT. Translating gives CASSLDQGPDTQYF.

This clone turned up a few times. The J gene is TRBJ1-3, the V gene TRBV6-1; unclear D gene. Trimming shortened V by 0 bases and J by 4 bases, and 7 bases separated the two germline ends. The germline V gene has CDR1 MNHNS and CDR2 SASEGT. The CDR3 totals 14 residues. The CDR3 DNA follows: TGTGCCAGCAGTGAAGCCCCCGGGGGAAACACCATATATTTT. Translating gives CASSEAPGGNTIYF.

V and J are TRBV10-3 and TRBJ2-2; a possible D gene is TRBD1 (6 bases). The CDR3 totals 14 residues. V lost 3 bases, J lost 7 bases, and 12 bases lay in between. Per the germline V gene, CDR1 is ENHRY and CDR2 is SYGVKD. For the CDR3, the DNA is TGTGCCATCAGTGAAGTGGGGGCGGGCGGGGAGCTGTTTTTT. It translates to CAISEVGAGGELFF.

The CDR3 region is CASGSAGGNTIYF. DNA of the CDR3: TGTGCCAGCGGGTCGGCGGGGGGAAACACCATATATTTT. V is TRBV12-3 or TRBV12-4 and J is TRBJ1-3; D is uncertain. The CDR3 contains 13 residues. The V gene lost 8 bases and the J gene lost 4 bases, with 12 bases spanning the gap.

The V call is TRBV21-1, the J call TRBJ1-4. TRBV21-1 is termed a pseudogene. CDR3 length: 9 amino acids. CDR3 amino acids: CASGDSNGF. In nucleotides, the CDR3 is TGTGCCAGCGGGGACTCAAACGGGTTT.

This chain links TRBV29-1 with TRBJ1-1; maybe TRBD1 (5 bases). The CDR3 has 14 amino acids. The germline V gene encodes CDR1 SQVTM and CDR2 ANQGSEA. Trimming left V 1 base short and J 0 bases short, with 9 bases between. CDR3: CSVEVGEMNTEAFF. CDR3 bases: TGCAGCGTTGAAGTAGGGGAAATGAACACTGAAGCTTTCTTT.